This T cell receptor beta chain appears in the sequencing data of a study of identical twins (dated by TCRdb to about 2016). Regarding the study in general: To test whether fetal clonotypes persist, the study used deep sequencing on TCR alpha and beta repertoires from monozygotic twins, unrelated adults of various ages, and cord blood. Replicate twin experiments were performed at different times using different library preparation protocols to rule out contamination.

Spanning cysteine to phenylalanine, the CDR3 consists of 17 amino acids. This entry keeps only the CDR3 DNA: 51 bases, framed from base 1. CDR1 and CDR2, per the germline V gene, are LGHNA and YNFKEQ. For this chain, trimming is 0 bases at the V end and 3 bases at the J end, and the number of junction bases without a gene match is 11. The sample holds a few counts of this clonotype. The antigen this receptor binds is unknown. Within one base of it there is no much larger clone, and no base qualities were kept. Libraries were prepared through 5' RACE. TCRdb names Illumina HiSeq 2000 as the instrument used. Template switching added a universal primer binding site, and the final cDNA carried a unique molecular identifier that allowed TCR cDNA molecules to be counted accurately. Specific primers in the conserved constant-segment region were used to synthesize first-strand cDNA for TCR alpha and beta chains. Each cDNA library was double barcoded, with a SMART-Mk sample barcode plus Illumina barcodes, to control for contamination. TruSeq adapter sequences and Illumina sample barcodes were added in two successive PCR steps. Sequencing of the TCR alpha and beta cDNA libraries was done on the Illumina HiSeq platform using custom primers. The authors' analysis ran thus. MiGEC was used to process raw reads and extract unique molecular identifiers, and MiXCR was used to find CDR3 positions. For each individual, recombination models were inferred using an EM algorithm with the repgenHMM and IGoR tools. Shared clonotype analysis was performed with the tcR package in R, normalizing sharing by the product of cloneset sizes. To study raw recombination free of thymic and clonal selection effects, out-of-frame nonproductive sequences were analyzed. TCRdb passed the public sequencing reads through fastp at Q25 and MiXCR, retaining productive beta sequences. Under each unique CDR3 protein, matching rows form one entry showing the most common genes and DNA. The V and J calls were not made by the authors but by TCRdb's processing. The table for this sample lists 1.5 million to 2 million distinct CDR3 sequences; 25% to 35% of them were counted only once. The leading ten clones occupy under 0.35% of the sample.

Paper-wide results and their limitations: Abundant cord blood beta clonotypes carried fewer insertions; young adult naive repertoires showed a weaker similar trend, while memory repertoires showed none. Out-of-frame TCR alpha sequences shared between twins showed an excess of low generation-probability sequences compared with coincidental sharing between unrelated individuals. In monozygotic twins, out-of-frame TCR alpha sharing was systematically underestimated by recombination models, although the models agreed with sharing between unrelated individuals. Excess twin sharing in beta out-of-frame sequences was weaker because fewer shared sequences lowered the signal-to-noise ratio. Because the same donors could not be followed over many years, the conclusions depended on cross-sectional statistical analysis. Invariant T cells such as MAIT and iNKT could partly confound zero-insertion analyses, though diverse VJ usage argued against this for most clonotypes.

Every donor in the study was a healthy Caucasian. The sequence derives from a newborn girl in good health. Sequencing input: cord blood. The chain is encoded by TRBV4-2 joined to TRBJ2-7; 7 of the junction bases match TRBD2. The nucleotide sequence reads as follows: TGTGCCAGCAGCCAAGAAAGGACTGGAGCGGGACGCTACGAGCAGTACTTC. Translated, this is CASSQERTGAGRYEQYF.